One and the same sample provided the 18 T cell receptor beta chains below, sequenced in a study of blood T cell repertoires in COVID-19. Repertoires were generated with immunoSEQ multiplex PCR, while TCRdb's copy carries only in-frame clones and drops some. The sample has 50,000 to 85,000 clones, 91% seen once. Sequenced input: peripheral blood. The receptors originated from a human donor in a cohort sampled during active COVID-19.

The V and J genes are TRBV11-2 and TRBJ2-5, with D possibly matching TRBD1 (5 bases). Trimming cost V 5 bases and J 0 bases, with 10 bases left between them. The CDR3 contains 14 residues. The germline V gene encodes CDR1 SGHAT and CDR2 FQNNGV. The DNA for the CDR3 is TGTGCCAGCAGCCAAAGGGGTAACCAAGAGACCCAGTACTTC. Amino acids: CASSQRGNQETQYF. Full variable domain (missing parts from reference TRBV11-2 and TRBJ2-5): EAGVAQSPRYKIIEKRQSVAFWCNPISGHATLYWYQQILGQGPKLLIQFQNNGVVDDSQLPKDRFSAERLKGVDSTLKIQPAKLEDSAVYLCASSQRGNQETQYFGPGTRLLVL.

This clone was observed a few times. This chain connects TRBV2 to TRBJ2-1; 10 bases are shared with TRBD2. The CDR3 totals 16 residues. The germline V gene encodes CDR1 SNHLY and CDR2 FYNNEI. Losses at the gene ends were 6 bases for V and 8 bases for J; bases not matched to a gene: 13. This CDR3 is CASRIKREGLVDEQFF. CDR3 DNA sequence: TGTGCCAGCAGGATCAAGCGGGAGGGCTTGGTGGATGAGCAGTTCTTC. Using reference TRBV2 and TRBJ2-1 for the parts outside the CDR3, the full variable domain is EPEVTQTPSHQVTQMGQEVILRCVPISNHLYFYWYRQILGQKVEFLVSFYNNEISEKSEIFDDQFSVERPDGSNFTLKIRSTKLEDSAMYFCASRIKREGLVDEQFFGPGTRLTVL.

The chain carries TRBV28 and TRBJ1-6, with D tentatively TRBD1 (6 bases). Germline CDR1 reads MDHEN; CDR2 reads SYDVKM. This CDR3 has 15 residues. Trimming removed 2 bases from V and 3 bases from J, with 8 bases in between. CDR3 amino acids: CASSLPQGYNSPLHF. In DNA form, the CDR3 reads TGTGCCAGCAGTTTACCACAGGGCTATAATTCACCCCTCCACTTT.

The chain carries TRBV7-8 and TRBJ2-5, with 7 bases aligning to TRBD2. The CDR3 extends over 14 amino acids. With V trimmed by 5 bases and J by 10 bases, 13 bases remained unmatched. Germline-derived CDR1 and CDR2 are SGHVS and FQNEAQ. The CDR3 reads CASSMRTPREDQYF. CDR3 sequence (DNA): TGTGCCAGCAGCATGAGGACCCCCCGGGAGGACCAGTACTTC.

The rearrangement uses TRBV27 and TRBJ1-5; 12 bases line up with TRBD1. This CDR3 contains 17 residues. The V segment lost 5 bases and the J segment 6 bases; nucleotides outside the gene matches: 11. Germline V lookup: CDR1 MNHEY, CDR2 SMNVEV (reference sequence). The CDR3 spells CASSPGTGGATPQPQHF. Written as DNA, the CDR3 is TGTGCCAGCAGTCCAGGGACAGGGGGCGCGACTCCTCAGCCCCAGCATTTT.

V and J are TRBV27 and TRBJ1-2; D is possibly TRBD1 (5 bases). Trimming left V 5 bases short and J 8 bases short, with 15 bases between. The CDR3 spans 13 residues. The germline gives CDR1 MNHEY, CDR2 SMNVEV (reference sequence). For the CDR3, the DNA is TGTGCCAGCAGTCCCAGGGCGGAAAAGGGCTACACCTTC. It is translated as CASSPRAEKGYTF.

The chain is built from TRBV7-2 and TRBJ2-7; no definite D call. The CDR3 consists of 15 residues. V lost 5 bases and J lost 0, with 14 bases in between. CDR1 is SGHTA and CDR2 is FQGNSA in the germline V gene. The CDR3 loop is CASSESPVRSYEQYF. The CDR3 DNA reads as TGTGCCAGCAGCGAAAGTCCGGTCCGCTCCTACGAGCAGTACTTC.

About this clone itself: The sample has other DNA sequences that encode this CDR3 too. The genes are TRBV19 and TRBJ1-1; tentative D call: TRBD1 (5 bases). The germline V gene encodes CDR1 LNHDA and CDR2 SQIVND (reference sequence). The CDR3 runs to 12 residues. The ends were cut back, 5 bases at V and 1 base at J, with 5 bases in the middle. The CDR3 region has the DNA TGTGCCAGTAGTGACAGGAACACTGAAGCTTTCTTT. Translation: CASSDRNTEAFF.

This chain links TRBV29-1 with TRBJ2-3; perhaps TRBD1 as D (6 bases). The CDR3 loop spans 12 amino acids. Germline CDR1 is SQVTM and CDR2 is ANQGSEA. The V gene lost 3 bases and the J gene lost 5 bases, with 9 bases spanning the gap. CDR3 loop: CSVDRGGDTQYF. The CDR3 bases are TGCAGCGTTGATCGAGGGGGAGATACGCAGTATTTT.

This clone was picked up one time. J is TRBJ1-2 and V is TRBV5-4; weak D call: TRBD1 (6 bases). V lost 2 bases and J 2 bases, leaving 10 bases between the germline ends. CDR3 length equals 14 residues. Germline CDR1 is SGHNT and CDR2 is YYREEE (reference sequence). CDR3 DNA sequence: TGTGCCAGCAGCTTAGGGGGTCCGAACTATGGCTACACCTTC. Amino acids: CASSLGGPNYGYTF. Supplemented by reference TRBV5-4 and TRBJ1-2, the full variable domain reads ETGVTQSPTHLIKTRGQQVTLRCSSQSGHNTVSWYQQALGQGPQFIFQYYREEENGRGNFPPRFSGLQFPNYSSELNVNALELDDSALYLCASSLGGPNYGYTFGSGTRLTVV.

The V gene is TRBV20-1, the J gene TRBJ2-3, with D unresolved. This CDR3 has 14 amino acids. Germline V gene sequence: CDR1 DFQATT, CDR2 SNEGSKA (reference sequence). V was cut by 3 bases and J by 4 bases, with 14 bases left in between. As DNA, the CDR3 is TGCAGTGCTAGTTCTACTTCTCCCCCAGATACGCAGTATTTT. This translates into CSASSTSPPDTQYF.

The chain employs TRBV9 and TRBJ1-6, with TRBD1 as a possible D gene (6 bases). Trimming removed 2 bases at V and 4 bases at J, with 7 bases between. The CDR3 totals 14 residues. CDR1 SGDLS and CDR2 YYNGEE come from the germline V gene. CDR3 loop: CASSVDSYNSPLHF. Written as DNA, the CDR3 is TGTGCCAGCAGCGTGGACAGTTATAATTCACCCCTCCACTTT.

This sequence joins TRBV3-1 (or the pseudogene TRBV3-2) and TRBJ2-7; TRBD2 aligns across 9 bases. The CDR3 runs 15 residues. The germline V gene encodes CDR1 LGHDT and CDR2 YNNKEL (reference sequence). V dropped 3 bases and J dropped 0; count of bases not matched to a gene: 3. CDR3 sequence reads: CASSQRREGSYEQYF. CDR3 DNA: TGTGCCAGCAGCCAGAGGCGGGAGGGCTCCTACGAGCAGTACTTC.

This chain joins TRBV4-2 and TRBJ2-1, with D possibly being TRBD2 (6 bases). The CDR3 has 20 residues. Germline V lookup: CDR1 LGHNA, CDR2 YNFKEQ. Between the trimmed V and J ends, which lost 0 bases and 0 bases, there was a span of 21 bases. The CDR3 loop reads CASSQEWGARGSGSYNEQFF. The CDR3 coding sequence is TGTGCCAGCAGCCAAGAGTGGGGCGCCCGCGGTAGCGGCTCCTACAATGAGCAGTTCTTC.

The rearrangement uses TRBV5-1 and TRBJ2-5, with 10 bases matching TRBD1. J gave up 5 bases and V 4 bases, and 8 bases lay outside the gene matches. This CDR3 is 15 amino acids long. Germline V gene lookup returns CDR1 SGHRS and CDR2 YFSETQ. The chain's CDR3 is CASSLATGGAETQYF. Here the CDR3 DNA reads TGCGCCAGCAGCCTAGCGACAGGGGGCGCGGAGACCCAGTACTTC.

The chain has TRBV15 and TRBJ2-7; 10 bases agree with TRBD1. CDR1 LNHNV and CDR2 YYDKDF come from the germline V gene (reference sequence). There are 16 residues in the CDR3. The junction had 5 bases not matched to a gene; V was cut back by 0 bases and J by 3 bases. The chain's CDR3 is CATSRDPWTGGYEQYF. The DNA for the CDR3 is TGTGCCACCAGCAGAGATCCGTGGACAGGGGGCTACGAGCAGTACTTC.

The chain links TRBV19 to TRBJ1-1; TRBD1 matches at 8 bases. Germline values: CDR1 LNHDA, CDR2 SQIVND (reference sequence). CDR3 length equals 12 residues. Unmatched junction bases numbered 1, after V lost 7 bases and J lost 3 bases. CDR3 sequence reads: CASNRGYTEAFF. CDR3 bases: TGTGCCAGTAACAGGGGGTACACTGAAGCTTTCTTT.

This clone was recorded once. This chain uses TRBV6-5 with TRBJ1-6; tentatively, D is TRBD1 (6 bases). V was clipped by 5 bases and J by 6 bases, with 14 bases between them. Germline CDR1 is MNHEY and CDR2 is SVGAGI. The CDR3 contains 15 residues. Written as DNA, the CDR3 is TGTGCCAGCAGTCCAGGGGACATTAGTAATTCACCCCTCCACTTT. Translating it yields CASSPGDISNSPLHF.